A selection of T cell receptor beta chains follows, all from one sample in a study of blood T cell repertoires in COVID-19. The repertoire was sequenced with immunoSEQ multiplex PCR; TCRdb's copy has only in-frame clones and lacks some. The data show about 440,000 clones, 88% seen once. The material sequenced was peripheral blood. The receptors derive from a woman in her fifties or sixties with COVID-19, enrolled during active disease. Each CDR3 is given with its conserved first and last residue. Each record gives: CDR3 protein, CDR3 DNA, V gene, D gene, J gene, clone size. The D gene is left open where the match is weak. Where a row states a size, it is once, few, many or the class of an expanded clone; other rows omit it.

CDR3 protein: CASSSSWGVRGNIQYF
CDR3 DNA: TGTGCCAGCAGTTCTTCCTGGGGGGTCCGGGGAAACATTCAGTACTTC
V gene: TRBV6-6
D gene: -
J gene: TRBJ2-4
clone size: -

CDR3 protein: CASSLWDSGTDTQYF
CDR3 DNA: TGTGCCAGCAGCTTATGGGACTCGGGCACAGATACGCAGTATTTT
V gene: TRBV11-2
D gene: -
J gene: TRBJ2-3
clone size: -

CDR3 protein: CASSSNRGAGGGYTF
CDR3 DNA: TGTGCCAGCAGCTCTAACAGGGGAGCTGGAGGTGGCTACACCTTC
V gene: TRBV9
D gene: TRBD1
J gene: TRBJ1-2
clone size: once

CDR3 protein: CASSPAGGRETQYF
CDR3 DNA: TGTGCCAGCAGCCCAGCGGGGGGGCGCGAGACCCAGTACTTC
V gene: TRBV7-9
D gene: TRBD2
J gene: TRBJ2-5
clone size: -

CDR3 protein: CASSEPGSVGQGVYYGYTF
CDR3 DNA: TGTGCCAGCAGTGAACCTGGGTCTGTCGGACAGGGAGTATACTATGGCTACACCTTC
V gene: TRBV6-1
D gene: TRBD1
J gene: TRBJ1-2
clone size: few

CDR3 protein: CASSKGHYPEAFF
CDR3 DNA: TGTGCCAGCAGTAAGGGGCACTACCCTGAAGCTTTCTTT
V gene: TRBV6-5
D gene: -
J gene: TRBJ1-1
clone size: -

CDR3 protein: CATSDPGQGRRLEAFF
CDR3 DNA: TGTGCCACCAGTGATCCGGGACAGGGCCGGAGGCTTGAAGCTTTCTTT
V gene: TRBV24-1
D gene: TRBD1
J gene: TRBJ1-1
clone size: -

CDR3 protein: CASSLVPAGSSSYNEQFF
CDR3 DNA: TGCGCCAGCAGCTTGGTGCCTGCGGGTAGTAGCTCCTACAATGAGCAGTTCTTC
V gene: TRBV5-1
D gene: -
J gene: TRBJ2-1
clone size: -

CDR3 protein: CASSEPREVQDEQYF
CDR3 DNA: TGTGCCAGCAGTGAACCCCGGGAAGTTCAAGACGAGCAGTACTTC
V gene: TRBV6-1
D gene: -
J gene: TRBJ2-7
clone size: -

CDR3 protein: CASSFQQGASNEQYF
CDR3 DNA: TGTGCCAGCAGTTTTCAACAGGGGGCCTCAAACGAGCAGTACTTC
V gene: TRBV6-5
D gene: TRBD1
J gene: TRBJ2-7
clone size: -

CDR3 protein: CASSRLAGNTGELFF
CDR3 DNA: TGTGCCAGCAGCCGACTAGCGGGGAACACCGGGGAGCTGTTTTTT
V gene: TRBV7-9
D gene: TRBD2
J gene: TRBJ2-2
clone size: -

CDR3 protein: CASSYLGGGGYTF
CDR3 DNA: TGTGCCAGCAGTTACCTAGGGGGCGGAGGCTACACCTTC
V gene: TRBV6-5
D gene: TRBD1
J gene: TRBJ1-2
clone size: -

CDR3 protein: CASSFGSGGVNTEAFF
CDR3 DNA: TGTGCCAGCAGTTTCGGGTCTGGGGGCGTAAACACTGAAGCTTTCTTT
V gene: TRBV27
D gene: -
J gene: TRBJ1-1
clone size: -

CDR3 protein: CASSLMGLAGVGEQFF
CDR3 DNA: TGTGCCAGCAGCTTAATGGGACTAGCGGGGGTAGGGGAGCAGTTCTTC
V gene: TRBV11-1
D gene: TRBD2
J gene: TRBJ2-1
clone size: -

CDR3 protein: CASEANYGYTF
CDR3 DNA: TGTGCCAGTGAGGCCAACTATGGCTACACCTTC
V gene: TRBV2
D gene: -
J gene: TRBJ1-2
clone size: once

CDR3 protein: CSAPGGREAFF
CDR3 DNA: TGCAGTGCCCCAGGAGGGCGTGAAGCTTTCTTT
V gene: TRBV20-1
D gene: -
J gene: TRBJ1-1
clone size: -

CDR3 protein: CASSQTVDYGYTF
CDR3 DNA: TGTGCCAGTAGCCAGACAGTTGACTATGGCTACACCTTC
V gene: TRBV19
D gene: -
J gene: TRBJ1-2
clone size: -

CDR3 protein: CASSSRDTEEKLFF
CDR3 DNA: TGTGCCAGTAGTAGCCGGGACACCGAAGAAAAACTGTTTTTT
V gene: TRBV19
D gene: -
J gene: TRBJ1-4
clone size: -

CDR3 protein: CASSLIGQGSRLYGYTF
CDR3 DNA: TGCGCCAGCAGCTTGATTGGACAGGGTAGTCGCCTCTATGGCTACACCTTC
V gene: TRBV5-1
D gene: TRBD1
J gene: TRBJ1-2
clone size: -

CDR3 protein: CATAREFETQYF
CDR3 DNA: TGTGCCACAGCACGGGAGTTCGAGACCCAGTACTTC
V gene: TRBV7-9
D gene: -
J gene: TRBJ2-5
clone size: -

CDR3 protein: CASSVSGTRGLEAFF
CDR3 DNA: TGTGCCAGCAGCGTGTCCGGGACCAGGGGTCTTGAAGCTTTCTTT
V gene: TRBV5-4
D gene: -
J gene: TRBJ1-1
clone size: -

CDR3 protein: CASSVTSGAAEAFF
CDR3 DNA: TGTGCCAGCAGCGTAACCAGCGGGGCCGCTGAAGCTTTCTTT
V gene: TRBV9
D gene: -
J gene: TRBJ1-1
clone size: once

CDR3 protein: CASTLAEGTEAFF
CDR3 DNA: TGTGCCAGCACCTTAGCTGAGGGAACTGAAGCTTTCTTT
V gene: TRBV2
D gene: -
J gene: TRBJ1-1
clone size: -

CDR3 protein: CASSLAGLNGNEQFF
CDR3 DNA: TGTGCCAGCAGCTTAGCGGGGCTCAATGGGAATGAGCAGTTCTTC
V gene: TRBV7-2
D gene: -
J gene: TRBJ2-1
clone size: once

CDR3 protein: CASSEGQVILAKNIQYF
CDR3 DNA: TGTGCCAGCAGCGAGGGACAGGTTATACTAGCCAAAAACATTCAGTACTTC
V gene: TRBV9
D gene: TRBD1
J gene: TRBJ2-4
clone size: -

CDR3 protein: CASRPTGSVGYTF
CDR3 DNA: TGTGCCAGCAGGCCGACAGGATCGGTCGGCTACACCTTC
V gene: TRBV6-5
D gene: -
J gene: TRBJ1-2
clone size: -

CDR3 protein: CASRDLRQGDRPEAFF
CDR3 DNA: TGTGCCAGCAGAGACCTCAGACAGGGCGATAGGCCCGAAGCTTTCTTT
V gene: TRBV6-6
D gene: TRBD1
J gene: TRBJ1-1
clone size: once

CDR3 protein: CAWSEVTANYGYTF
CDR3 DNA: TGTGCCTGGAGTGAAGTGACAGCTAACTATGGCTACACCTTC
V gene: TRBV30
D gene: -
J gene: TRBJ1-2
clone size: -

CDR3 protein: CASRDSLYGYTF
CDR3 DNA: TGTGCCAGTAGGGACAGTCTCTATGGCTACACCTTC
V gene: TRBV19
D gene: -
J gene: TRBJ1-2
clone size: -

CDR3 protein: CASSLGEGYTF
CDR3 DNA: TGTGCCAGCAGCTTAGGAGAGGGCTACACCTTC
V gene: TRBV5-4
D gene: -
J gene: TRBJ1-2
clone size: -

CDR3 protein: CASSASGGNEQFF
CDR3 DNA: TGTGCCAGCAGCGCCAGCGGGGGTAATGAGCAGTTCTTC
V gene: TRBV9
D gene: TRBD2
J gene: TRBJ2-1
clone size: -

CDR3 protein: CASSLAGNPYEQYF
CDR3 DNA: TGCGCCAGCAGCTTGGCAGGAAACCCCTACGAGCAGTACTTC
V gene: TRBV5-1
D gene: -
J gene: TRBJ2-7
clone size: -

CDR3 protein: CASTQTTSTDTQYF
CDR3 DNA: TGCGCCAGCACCCAGACGACTAGCACAGATACGCAGTATTTT
V gene: TRBV5-1
D gene: -
J gene: TRBJ2-3
clone size: -